This TCR beta chain appears in the sequencing data of a study of T cell changes during pregnancy in multiple sclerosis. TCRdb keeps only in-frame clones here, not all; method: immunoSEQ multiplex PCR. The sample holds tens of thousands of clones, 85% to 95% seen once. Sequencing was performed on peripheral blood, taken after pregnancy. The receptor was isolated from a female donor with multiple sclerosis, enrolled in a pregnancy study.

The CDR3 coding sequence is TGTGCCAGCAGTGGGCAGGGGGCTAGCAATCAGCCCCAGCATTTT. It specifies CASSGQGASNQPQHF. V and J are TRBV2 and TRBJ1-5; 8 bases are shared with TRBD1. The CDR3 spans 15 residues. Germline CDR1 and CDR2: SNHLY and FYNNEI. Unmatched junction bases numbered 2, after V lost 4 bases and J lost 0 bases.